A selection of T cell receptor beta chains follows, all from one sample in a study of patients and donors after allogeneic stem cell transplantation. TCRdb reanalysed the RT-PCR reads using MiXCR and keeps one entry per CDR3 protein. The sample has about 400,000 distinct CDR3 sequences, around 15% seen once. Material: blood, either unsorted or a sorted T cell fraction (not recorded which). Source of these receptors: a human donor who was either an allogeneic HSCT recipient or a stem cell or donor lymphocyte infusion donor (not recorded which). It is not recorded whose cells these are; they may come from a transplant donor. CDR3s include the opening cysteine and the closing phenylalanine or tryptophan. The order of the fields is V gene, D gene, clone size, J gene, CDR3 protein. D genes are given only for firm matches. Some rows mark clone size as missing; the rest say once, few, many or name a class of expanded clone.

V gene: TRBV11-3; D gene: NA; clone size: many; J gene: TRBJ2-5; CDR3 protein: CASSLGGQETQYF
V gene: TRBV30; D gene: NA; clone size: NA; J gene: TRBJ1-1; CDR3 protein: CAWTVTLTEAFF
V gene: TRBV27; D gene: TRBD1; clone size: few; J gene: TRBJ1-2; CDR3 protein: CASSQTGGIGYGYTF
V gene: TRBV7-2; D gene: TRBD1; clone size: NA; J gene: TRBJ1-5; CDR3 protein: CASSSLKDRGQPQHF
V gene: TRBV7-8; D gene: TRBD2; clone size: NA; J gene: TRBJ2-2; CDR3 protein: CASSQRAGSGLANTGELFF
V gene: TRBV7-2; D gene: NA; clone size: few; J gene: TRBJ2-2; CDR3 protein: CASSSRTRPNTGELFF
V gene: TRBV20-1; D gene: NA; clone size: few; J gene: TRBJ2-3; CDR3 protein: CSADHQGHRDWNTDTQYF
V gene: TRBV28; D gene: NA; clone size: few; J gene: TRBJ2-1; CDR3 protein: CASSYAEQFF
V gene: TRBV19; D gene: NA; clone size: NA; J gene: TRBJ2-1; CDR3 protein: CASSYFGGSGGNEQFF
V gene: TRBV6-1; D gene: TRBD1; clone size: NA; J gene: TRBJ1-1; CDR3 protein: CASRRQGVRTEAFF
V gene: TRBV25-1; D gene: NA; clone size: many; J gene: TRBJ2-3; CDR3 protein: CASAWGMTDTQYF
V gene: TRBV5-1; D gene: NA; clone size: few; J gene: TRBJ2-1; CDR3 protein: CASSPRTRGGNEQFF
V gene: TRBV20-1; D gene: TRBD1; clone size: once; J gene: TRBJ1-1; CDR3 protein: CSGTQGAFEAFF
V gene: TRBV12-3/TRBV12-4; D gene: TRBD1; clone size: few; J gene: TRBJ2-3; CDR3 protein: CASSFGTGWTDTQYF
V gene: TRBV13; D gene: TRBD2; clone size: NA; J gene: TRBJ2-4; CDR3 protein: CASSLGLAVAKNIQYF
V gene: TRBV5-6; D gene: NA; clone size: NA; J gene: TRBJ2-7; CDR3 protein: CASSLVGARLFPYEQYF
V gene: TRBV5-1; D gene: NA; clone size: NA; J gene: TRBJ1-1; CDR3 protein: CASKGRVGQRIPNTEAFF
V gene: TRBV19; D gene: NA; clone size: NA; J gene: TRBJ1-1; CDR3 protein: CASSIGGGTNTEAFF
V gene: TRBV27; D gene: TRBD1; clone size: NA; J gene: TRBJ2-2; CDR3 protein: CASSSPNVGTGIPGELFF
V gene: TRBV23-1; D gene: NA; clone size: NA; J gene: TRBJ1-1; CDR3 protein: CASSHQDTEAFF
V gene: TRBV29-1; D gene: NA; clone size: few; J gene: TRBJ2-5; CDR3 protein: CTLRKAGQETQYF
V gene: TRBV2; D gene: TRBD2; clone size: NA; J gene: TRBJ2-1; CDR3 protein: CASSEARTSVHEQFF
V gene: TRBV6-2/TRBV6-3; D gene: TRBD2; clone size: few; J gene: TRBJ2-7; CDR3 protein: CASRLAGPYEQYF
V gene: TRBV18; D gene: NA; clone size: NA; J gene: TRBJ2-2; CDR3 protein: CASSPGRPNTGELFF
V gene: TRBV6-1; D gene: NA; clone size: few; J gene: TRBJ2-7; CDR3 protein: CASKSASLLYYEQYF